A selection of T cell receptor beta chains follows, all from one sample in a study of memory CD4+ T cells and cytomegalovirus serostatus. Measured with immunoSEQ multiplex PCR; TCRdb has only the in-frame clones, and not every one. The sample comprises 52,000 or so clones, just over 75% of which are singletons, and about 1.5% rests with the top ten. The sample was memory CD4+ T cells from blood. The receptors were gathered from an adult in good health and CMV-seronegative. Both conserved end residues are part of each CDR3. The D gene is left open where the match is weak. Size is stated for part of the rows, as once, few or many counts, or as a class when the clone is expanded.

abundance: -
d_gene: TRBD1
v_gene: TRBV28
j_gene: TRBJ1-2
CDR3aa: CASSPALGGGNYGYTF
CDR3nt: TGTGCCAGCAGTCCTGCCTTAGGAGGGGGCAACTATGGCTACACCTTC

abundance: -
d_gene: -
v_gene: TRBV2
j_gene: TRBJ1-5
CDR3aa: CASSTPRNSVTLSNQPQHF
CDR3nt: TGTGCCAGCAGTACACCTCGTAACAGCGTTACTCTTAGCAATCAGCCCCAGCATTTT

abundance: few
d_gene: TRBD1
v_gene: TRBV29-1
j_gene: TRBJ1-1
CDR3aa: CSAETGAEAFF
CDR3nt: TGCAGCGCGGAGACAGGGGCTGAAGCTTTCTTT

abundance: -
d_gene: -
v_gene: TRBV18
j_gene: TRBJ1-2
CDR3aa: CASSPDLHGYTF
CDR3nt: TGTGCCAGCTCACCAGATCTCCATGGCTACACCTTC

abundance: -
d_gene: -
v_gene: TRBV4-1
j_gene: TRBJ2-7
CDR3aa: CASSQAGQGGREQYF
CDR3nt: TGCGCCAGCAGCCAAGCTGGCCAGGGTGGGCGCGAGCAGTACTTC

abundance: -
d_gene: TRBD2
v_gene: TRBV18
j_gene: TRBJ2-3
CDR3aa: CASSPGLVTDTQYF
CDR3nt: TGTGCCAGCTCACCGGGACTAGTAACAGATACGCAGTATTTT

abundance: -
d_gene: -
v_gene: TRBV7-2
j_gene: TRBJ2-3
CDR3aa: CASSLQGYTDTQYF
CDR3nt: TGTGCCAGCAGCTTACAGGGATACACAGATACGCAGTATTTT

abundance: -
d_gene: -
v_gene: TRBV28
j_gene: TRBJ1-2
CDR3aa: CASSLTAYGYTF
CDR3nt: TGTGCCAGCAGTTTGACAGCCTATGGCTACACCTTC

abundance: -
d_gene: -
v_gene: TRBV18
j_gene: TRBJ1-1
CDR3aa: CASSPSLQGNTEAFF
CDR3nt: TGTGCCAGCTCGCCGTCGTTACAGGGGAACACTGAAGCTTTCTTT

abundance: -
d_gene: TRBD1
v_gene: TRBV9
j_gene: TRBJ1-2
CDR3aa: CASSVLDRGGYTF
CDR3nt: TGTGCCAGCAGCGTTCTGGACAGGGGTGGCTACACCTTC

abundance: once
d_gene: -
v_gene: TRBV6-1
j_gene: TRBJ1-5
CDR3aa: CASSNRRGRPQHF
CDR3nt: TGTGCCAGCAGCAACAGACGAGGGAGGCCCCAGCATTTT

abundance: once
d_gene: -
v_gene: TRBV6-1
j_gene: TRBJ1-1
CDR3aa: CASSEEGGHWTEAFF
CDR3nt: TGTGCCAGCAGTGAAGAAGGGGGGCACTGGACTGAAGCTTTCTTT

abundance: -
d_gene: -
v_gene: TRBV11-2
j_gene: TRBJ2-1
CDR3aa: CASKGGFAYNEQFF
CDR3nt: TGTGCCAGCAAAGGGGGATTCGCCTACAATGAGCAGTTCTTC

abundance: -
d_gene: -
v_gene: TRBV14
j_gene: TRBJ2-6
CDR3aa: CASSQDLPGASGANVLTF
CDR3nt: TGTGCCAGCAGCCAAGACCTCCCGGGGGCCTCTGGGGCCAACGTCCTGACTTTC

abundance: -
d_gene: TRBD1
v_gene: TRBV19
j_gene: TRBJ1-3
CDR3aa: CASSIQGTIGNTIYF
CDR3nt: TGTGCCAGCAGTATACAGGGGACTATCGGAAACACCATATATTTT

abundance: -
d_gene: -
v_gene: TRBV7-2
j_gene: TRBJ1-5
CDR3aa: CASSPEGGSNQPQHF
CDR3nt: TGTGCCAGCAGCCCCGAGGGGGGTAGCAATCAGCCCCAGCATTTT

abundance: -
d_gene: TRBD1
v_gene: TRBV18
j_gene: TRBJ1-6
CDR3aa: CASSGGQNSPLHF
CDR3nt: TGTGCCAGCTCAGGGGGACAGAATTCACCCCTCCACTTT

abundance: -
d_gene: TRBD2
v_gene: TRBV4-3
j_gene: TRBJ2-5
CDR3aa: CASSAGLTKETQYF
CDR3nt: TGCGCCAGCAGCGCGGGACTAACCAAAGAGACCCAGTACTTC

abundance: -
d_gene: TRBD2
v_gene: TRBV13
j_gene: TRBJ2-2
CDR3aa: CASSLEAGVNTGELFF
CDR3nt: TGTGCCAGCAGCTTAGAAGCGGGAGTGAACACCGGGGAGCTGTTTTTT

abundance: once
d_gene: -
v_gene: TRBV5-6
j_gene: TRBJ1-2
CDR3aa: CASSSEWGGYTF
CDR3nt: TGTGCCAGCAGCTCCGAGTGGGGAGGCTACACCTTC

abundance: -
d_gene: TRBD2
v_gene: TRBV7-9
j_gene: TRBJ2-1
CDR3aa: CASSGGLAGGYGHEQFF
CDR3nt: TGTGCCAGCAGCGGGGGACTAGCGGGAGGGTATGGGCATGAGCAGTTCTTC

abundance: few
d_gene: -
v_gene: TRBV19
j_gene: TRBJ1-2
CDR3aa: CASSPGGGLYGYTF
CDR3nt: TGTGCCAGTAGCCCCGGGGGCGGACTCTATGGCTACACCTTC

abundance: -
d_gene: TRBD1
v_gene: TRBV5-1
j_gene: TRBJ2-7
CDR3aa: CASSLASRTGGDEQYF
CDR3nt: TGCGCCAGCAGCTTGGCCTCTCGGACAGGGGGGGACGAGCAGTACTTC

abundance: -
d_gene: -
v_gene: TRBV9
j_gene: TRBJ1-2
CDR3aa: CASSVDPDTSYGYTF
CDR3nt: TGTGCCAGCAGCGTAGATCCGGACACTTCCTATGGCTACACCTTC

abundance: -
d_gene: TRBD1
v_gene: TRBV2
j_gene: TRBJ2-7
CDR3aa: CASVTGTASYEQYF
CDR3nt: TGTGCCAGCGTGACCGGGACAGCTAGCTACGAGCAGTACTTC

abundance: -
d_gene: -
v_gene: TRBV27
j_gene: TRBJ2-5
CDR3aa: CASSLSKGRHETQYF
CDR3nt: TGTGCCAGCAGTTTGTCGAAGGGACGGCACGAGACCCAGTACTTC

abundance: -
d_gene: TRBD2
v_gene: TRBV18
j_gene: TRBJ2-3
CDR3aa: CASSPASGTDTQYF
CDR3nt: TGTGCCAGCTCACCGGCTAGCGGTACAGATACGCAGTATTTT

abundance: -
d_gene: -
v_gene: TRBV7-8
j_gene: TRBJ1-5
CDR3aa: CASSLVRNQPQHF
CDR3nt: TGTGCCAGCAGCTTAGTCCGCAATCAGCCCCAGCATTTT

abundance: -
d_gene: -
v_gene: TRBV16
j_gene: TRBJ1-2
CDR3aa: CASSRDSGVNYGYTF
CDR3nt: TGTGCCAGCAGCCGAGACTCAGGGGTTAACTATGGCTACACCTTC

abundance: -
d_gene: TRBD2
v_gene: TRBV5-8
j_gene: TRBJ2-1
CDR3aa: CASSLMGLAGGPSYNEQFF
CDR3nt: TGTGCCAGCAGCTTGATGGGTCTAGCGGGGGGCCCCTCCTACAATGAGCAGTTCTTC

abundance: -
d_gene: -
v_gene: TRBV9
j_gene: TRBJ2-2
CDR3aa: CASSAHFVGTGELFF
CDR3nt: TGTGCCAGCAGCGCCCATTTCGTGGGCACCGGGGAGCTGTTTTTT

abundance: -
d_gene: -
v_gene: TRBV9
j_gene: TRBJ2-1
CDR3aa: CASSVVEGNKQFF
CDR3nt: TGTGCCAGCAGCGTAGTTGAGGGTAATAAGCAGTTCTTC

abundance: -
d_gene: -
v_gene: TRBV11-2
j_gene: TRBJ2-3
CDR3aa: CASSFITGFGADTQYF
CDR3nt: TGTGCCAGCAGCTTCATTACAGGGTTCGGCGCAGATACGCAGTATTTT

abundance: -
d_gene: -
v_gene: TRBV28
j_gene: TRBJ2-1
CDR3aa: CASSLSKRAGYNEQFF
CDR3nt: TGTGCCAGCAGTTTATCCAAGCGGGCGGGCTACAATGAGCAGTTCTTC

abundance: -
d_gene: TRBD1
v_gene: TRBV5-6
j_gene: TRBJ1-2
CDR3aa: CASSLGDGTVYGYTF
CDR3nt: TGTGCCAGCAGCTTAGGGGACGGGACAGTCTATGGCTACACCTTC

abundance: -
d_gene: -
v_gene: TRBV7-6
j_gene: TRBJ2-7
CDR3aa: CASSLGRSYEQYF
CDR3nt: TGTGCCAGCAGCTTAGGAAGGTCCTACGAGCAGTACTTC

abundance: -
d_gene: TRBD2
v_gene: TRBV7-2
j_gene: TRBJ2-7
CDR3aa: CASSLAGLAGGLYEQYF
CDR3nt: TGTGCCAGCAGCTTGGCGGGACTAGCGGGTGGGCTGTACGAGCAGTACTTC

abundance: -
d_gene: -
v_gene: TRBV19
j_gene: TRBJ1-2
CDR3aa: CASSIAGRGLYGYTF
CDR3nt: TGTGCCAGTAGTATAGCCGGCAGGGGACTCTATGGCTACACCTTC

abundance: -
d_gene: -
v_gene: TRBV27
j_gene: TRBJ1-2
CDR3aa: CASSLLGGKGGNGYTF
CDR3nt: TGTGCCAGCAGTTTATTAGGTGGGAAAGGGGGAAATGGCTACACCTTC

abundance: -
d_gene: -
v_gene: TRBV7-2
j_gene: TRBJ2-7
CDR3aa: CASSLAQNYEQYF
CDR3nt: TGTGCCAGCAGCTTAGCACAGAACTACGAGCAGTACTTC

abundance: -
d_gene: -
v_gene: TRBV11-1
j_gene: TRBJ1-2
CDR3aa: CASSWPGLSRAGGYTF
CDR3nt: TGTGCCAGCAGCTGGCCTGGATTGTCCAGGGCTGGCGGCTACACCTTC

abundance: few
d_gene: TRBD1
v_gene: TRBV4-2
j_gene: TRBJ2-2
CDR3aa: CASSQDLRWDRTTGELFF
CDR3nt: TGTGCCAGCAGCCAAGACCTACGCTGGGACAGGACGACCGGGGAGCTGTTTTTT

abundance: -
d_gene: TRBD1
v_gene: TRBV4-3
j_gene: TRBJ1-2
CDR3aa: CASSQDGWTGNGYTF
CDR3nt: TGCGCCAGCAGCCAAGATGGGTGGACAGGGAATGGCTACACCTTC

abundance: -
d_gene: TRBD2
v_gene: TRBV7-9
j_gene: TRBJ2-7
CDR3aa: CASSRGGYYEQYF
CDR3nt: TGTGCCAGCAGCCGGGGGGGATACTACGAGCAGTACTTC

abundance: once
d_gene: -
v_gene: TRBV29-1
j_gene: TRBJ2-3
CDR3aa: CSVEPGAVDTQYF
CDR3nt: TGCAGCGTTGAGCCGGGGGCTGTAGATACGCAGTATTTT

abundance: -
d_gene: -
v_gene: TRBV29-1
j_gene: TRBJ1-5
CDR3aa: CSVRDTPNQPQHF
CDR3nt: TGCAGCGTGAGGGACACCCCCAATCAGCCCCAGCATTTT

abundance: -
d_gene: -
v_gene: TRBV18
j_gene: TRBJ2-2
CDR3aa: CASSLQGNTGELFF
CDR3nt: TGTGCCAGCTCCCTACAGGGAAACACCGGGGAGCTGTTTTTT